A selection of T cell receptor beta chains follows, all from one sample in a study of T cells after yellow fever vaccination. TCRdb reprocessed the 5' RACE reads with MiXCR, giving one entry per CDR3 protein. The table has around 230,000 distinct CDR3 sequences, approximately 6.8% seen once. The sample was CD4+ T cells sorted from PBMCs, taken on the day of the yellow fever booster vaccination. The source of these receptors is a man younger than 40 who received the YFV17D yellow fever vaccine. Each CDR3 is given with its conserved first and last residue. A D gene is named only where the DNA matches it firmly. For some rows the clone size is stated as once, few or many, or as a class when expanded; others skip it.

j_call v_call clone_size d_call cdr3_aa cdr3_nt
TRBJ2-2 TRBV7-8 few . CASSSGRQGAGELFF TGTGCCAGCAGCAGCGGGAGACAGGGGGCCGGGGAGCTGTTTTTT
TRBJ1-1 TRBV5-4 many . CASSLGQTNTEAFF TGTGCCAGCAGCTTAGGACAGACGAACACTGAAGCTTTCTTT
TRBJ1-5 TRBV6-5 many . CASSYSGGGNQPQHF TGTGCCAGCAGTTACTCTGGGGGGGGCAATCAGCCCCAGCATTTT
TRBJ2-7 TRBV15 many . CATSRDRGGYEQYF TGTGCCACCAGCAGAGACAGGGGCGGCTACGAGCAGTACTTC
TRBJ2-3 TRBV18 many TRBD2 CASSPPRSGSTSTDTQYF TGTGCCAGCTCACCACCGCGGAGCGGGAGCACCAGCACAGATACGCAGTATTTT
TRBJ2-3 TRBV25-1 . TRBD2 CASRRPSGDTQYF TGTGCCAGCAGACGGCCTAGCGGGGATACGCAGTATTTT
TRBJ2-5 TRBV30 . TRBD2 CALRAGTSGSGGETQYF TGTGCCTTACGGGCCGGGACTAGCGGGAGTGGAGGGGAGACCCAGTACTTC
TRBJ1-1 TRBV6-5 few . CASKRGGTEAFF TGTGCCAGCAAGCGGGGAGGCACTGAAGCTTTCTTT
TRBJ2-3 TRBV20-1 few . CSASGLTKRTDTQYF TGCAGTGCTAGCGGACTTACTAAACGCACAGATACGCAGTATTTT
TRBJ2-2 TRBV5-1 . . CASSIDTTSTGELFF TGCGCCAGCAGCATAGACACCACTAGCACCGGGGAGCTGTTTTTT
TRBJ1-2 TRBV18 . TRBD1 CASSLMDRTGGYTF TGTGCCAGCTCACTTATGGACAGGACAGGTGGCTACACCTTC
TRBJ1-2 TRBV5-1 few TRBD1 CASSLGRRTGDGYTF TGCGCCAGCAGCTTGGGACGAAGGACAGGGGATGGCTACACCTTC
TRBJ1-4 TRBV18 many . CASSPPAGELFF TGTGCCAGCTCACCACCAGCTGGGGAACTGTTTTTT
TRBJ2-3 TRBV20-1 few TRBD2 CSARSGRKADTQYF TGCAGTGCTAGGAGCGGGAGGAAGGCAGATACGCAGTATTTT
TRBJ1-5 TRBV20-1 . . CSARGADSNQPQHF TGCAGTGCTAGAGGGGCAGATAGCAATCAGCCCCAGCATTTT
TRBJ2-7 TRBV20-1 many . CSAQNYEQYF TGCAGTGCGCAGAACTACGAGCAGTACTTC
TRBJ2-2 TRBV5-1 many . CASTLMGGELFF TGCGCCAGCACCCTTATGGGCGGGGAGCTGTTTTTT
TRBJ2-1 TRBV18 few . CASSPGQSEQFF TGTGCCAGCTCTCCTGGACAGAGTGAGCAGTTCTTC
TRBJ1-2 TRBV29-1 many . CSVPGFGDGYTF TGCAGCGTGCCGGGGTTTGGGGATGGCTACACCTTC
TRBJ2-2 TRBV3-1 . . CVSSPRGTGELFF TGTGTCAGCAGCCCTCGAGGCACCGGGGAGCTGTTTTTT
TRBJ2-2 TRBV20-1 many . CSGKGGSDTGELFF TGCAGTGGGAAGGGGGGTAGTGACACCGGGGAGCTGTTTTTT
TRBJ2-5 TRBV10-3 . TRBD2 CAISEQPLLAGGPETQYF TGTGCCATCAGTGAGCAACCCCTCCTAGCGGGAGGGCCGGAGACCCAGTACTTC
TRBJ2-1 TRBV29-1 few TRBD2 CSVEGGTSSKQFF TGCAGCGTTGAGGGGGGGACTAGCAGTAAGCAGTTCTTC
TRBJ2-1 TRBV10-3 . . CAISGRDNEQFF TGTGCCATCAGTGGAAGGGACAATGAGCAGTTCTTC
TRBJ1-5 TRBV7-8 . . CASSSDGQPQHF TGTGCCAGCAGCTCCGATGGTCAGCCCCAGCATTTT
TRBJ2-3 TRBV7-9 few . CASRSPLTDTQYF TGTGCCAGCAGATCCCCCCTCACAGATACGCAGTATTTT
TRBJ2-3 TRBV7-9 many TRBD2 CASSFSVAGIDTQYF TGTGCCAGCAGCTTCAGCGTAGCGGGTATAGATACGCAGTATTTT
TRBJ2-1 TRBV20-1 . . CSAWIGQRAFSSYNEQFF TGCAGTGCTTGGATAGGACAGCGAGCCTTCAGCTCCTACAATGAGCAGTTCTTC
TRBJ2-5 TRBV10-3 many . CAISGGEQETQYF TGTGCCATCAGTGGGGGGGAACAAGAGACCCAGTACTTC
TRBJ1-1 TRBV7-2 few . CASSLQGSDTEAFF TGTGCCAGCAGCCTACAGGGTTCAGACACTGAAGCTTTCTTT
TRBJ1-1 TRBV29-1 few . CSVEGPRGTEAFF TGCAGCGTTGAGGGTCCGAGAGGAACTGAAGCTTTCTTT
TRBJ1-2 TRBV10-3 few . CAISEPQRGRGGYTF TGTGCCATCAGTGAGCCTCAAAGAGGACGGGGTGGCTACACCTTC
TRBJ2-3 TRBV20-1 many . CSESVRRDTDTQYF TGCAGTGAATCGGTTCGGCGGGACACAGATACGCAGTATTTT
TRBJ2-7 TRBV7-2 few . CASSLVGGPSSYEQYF TGTGCCAGCAGCTTAGTTGGGGGGCCCAGCTCCTACGAGCAGTACTTC
TRBJ2-1 TRBV10-3 many TRBD2 CAISDRTSGSGSYNEQFF TGTGCCATCAGTGACAGGACGAGCGGGAGTGGCTCCTACAATGAGCAGTTCTTC
TRBJ2-7 TRBV30 . . CAWRVGYEQYF TGTGCCTGGAGAGTAGGCTACGAGCAGTACTTC
TRBJ1-4 TRBV19 . TRBD1 CASSPGGTNEKLFF TGTGCCAGTAGTCCAGGGGGGACTAATGAAAAACTGTTTTTT
TRBJ2-1 TRBV14 many . CASSQENSREQFF TGTGCCAGCAGCCAAGAAAATAGTAGGGAACAGTTCTTC
TRBJ1-6 TRBV5-4 few TRBD1 CASSSGQGSYNSPLHF TGTGCCAGCAGCTCGGGACAGGGGTCCTATAATTCACCCCTCCACTTT
TRBJ2-2 TRBV19 few . CASREAGELFF TGTGCCAGTAGGGAAGCCGGGGAGCTGTTTTTT
TRBJ1-4 TRBV29-1 many TRBD1 CSAITGGSNEKLFF TGCAGCGCCATCACAGGGGGCTCTAATGAAAAACTGTTTTTT